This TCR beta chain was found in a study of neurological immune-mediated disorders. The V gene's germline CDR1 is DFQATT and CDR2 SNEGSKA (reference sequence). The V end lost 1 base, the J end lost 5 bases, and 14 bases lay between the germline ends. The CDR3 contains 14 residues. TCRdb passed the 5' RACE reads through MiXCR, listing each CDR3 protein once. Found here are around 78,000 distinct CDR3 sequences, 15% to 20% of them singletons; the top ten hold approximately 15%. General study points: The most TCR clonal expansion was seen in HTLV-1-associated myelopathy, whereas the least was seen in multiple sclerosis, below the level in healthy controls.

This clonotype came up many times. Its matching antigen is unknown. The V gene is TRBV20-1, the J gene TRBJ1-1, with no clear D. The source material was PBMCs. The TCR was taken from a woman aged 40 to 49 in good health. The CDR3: CSARGGIVRTEAFF. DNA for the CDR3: TGCAGTGCTAGAGGTGGTATTGTACGGACTGAAGCTTTCTTT.